A single sample gave rise to the 14 T cell receptor beta chains below, sequenced in a study of blood T cell repertoires in COVID-19. Clones were sequenced by immunoSEQ multiplex PCR, and TCRdb holds only the in-frame ones, with some missing. Found here are about 230,000 clones, 80% to 90% of them singletons; the top ten hold around a tenth. What was sequenced was peripheral blood. Receptors were obtained from a man between 50 and 59 years old with COVID-19, enrolled during active disease.

The V call is TRBV11-2, the J call TRBJ1-2, with TRBD1 matching over 9 bases. V shed 7 bases, J shed 7 bases, and the junction held 10 bases outside the gene matches. In germline, CDR1 is SGHAT, CDR2 FQNNGV. The CDR3 is 14 amino acids. DNA of the CDR3: TGTGCCAGCATCGAGGGGGACAGGGAGACTGGCTACACCTTC. This translates into CASIEGDRETGYTF. The variable domain in full, with the rest retrieved from reference TRBV11-2 and TRBJ1-2, is EAGVAQSPRYKIIEKRQSVAFWCNPISGHATLYWYQQILGQGPKLLIQFQNNGVVDDSQLPKDRFSAERLKGVDSTLKIQPAKLEDSAVYLCASIEGDRETGYTFGSGTRLTVV.

V gene TRBV27 combines with J gene TRBJ1-2; 7 nucleotides align to TRBD1. Germline-derived CDR1 and CDR2 are MNHEY and SMNVEV (reference sequence). Germline trimming cut 8 bases from V and 5 bases from J; bases unmatched to any gene: 2. The CDR3 covers 11 residues. CDR3: CASRDRYGYTF. The CDR3 DNA is TGTGCCAGCCGGGACAGATATGGCTACACCTTC.

This clone showed up just a few times. The V call is TRBV10-2, the J call TRBJ1-2, with D perhaps matching TRBD1 (5 bases). Germline CDR1 is WSHSY and CDR2 is SAAADI. V shed 10 bases and J shed 2 bases, with 17 bases lying between them. The CDR3 runs to 14 residues. CDR3 protein: CATTTVGLNYGYTF. The CDR3 DNA reads as TGCGCCACCACGACAGTCGGGCTGAACTATGGCTACACCTTC.

V usage is TRBV6-5 and J usage is TRBJ1-6; D call uncertain. The CDR3 is 13 residues long. Germline values: CDR1 MNHEY, CDR2 SVGAGI. Trimming removed 7 bases at V and 5 bases at J, with 9 bases between. The CDR3 nucleotides are TGTGCCAGCAAAAGGGAGAATAATTCACCCCTCCACTTT. This encodes CASKRENNSPLHF.

The J gene is TRBJ2-7, the V gene TRBV3-1 (or the pseudogene TRBV3-2); TRBD1 is a possible D gene (5 bases). Per germline, CDR1 LGHDT and CDR2 YNNKEL (reference sequence). The CDR3 contains 12 residues. V shed 4 bases and J shed 6 bases, with 10 bases lying between them. The CDR3, as DNA: TGTGCCAGCAGCCCCCAGGGTCGCGAGCAGTACTTC. Translation gives CASSPQGREQYF.

V gene TRBV7-3 combines with J gene TRBJ2-3, with 10 nucleotides matching TRBD1. After removal of 5 bases from V and 3 bases from J, the junction contained 5 bases not matched to a gene. The CDR3 runs to 15 residues. Germline lookup yields CDR1 SGHTA and CDR2 FQGTGA. For the CDR3, the DNA is TGTGCCAGCAGCAACACGGGACAGGGGACAGATACGCAGTATTTT. Translated, it gives CASSNTGQGTDTQYF.

This chain links TRBV9 with TRBJ2-3; 9 bases align to TRBD2. Germline V gene data show CDR1 as SGDLS and CDR2 as YYNGEE. J was trimmed by 4 bases and V by 3 bases; bases with no gene match: 3. This CDR3 contains 14 residues. The CDR3 DNA is TGTGCCAGCAGCGAGCGGGGGGTAGCAGATACGCAGTATTTT. It yields the protein CASSERGVADTQYF.

CDR3 region: CATHDRASSPLHF. The CDR3 coding sequence is TGTGCCACCCACGACAGGGCCTCCTCACCCCTCCACTTT. This sequence joins TRBV2 and TRBJ1-6; 7 bases are a match to TRBD1. Trimming took 10 bases from V and 10 from J; bases not matched to a gene: 10. This CDR3 spans 13 amino acids. Germline-derived CDR1 and CDR2 are SNHLY and FYNNEI.

The chain has TRBV6-6 and TRBJ2-7; tentative D call: TRBD1 (6 bases). V shed 2 bases and J shed 3 bases, with 11 bases lying between them. The germline V gene has CDR1 MNHNY and CDR2 SVGAGI (reference sequence). This CDR3 has 14 amino acids. In nucleotides, the CDR3 is TGTGCCAGCAGTTACCTACAGGGAAACTACGAGCAGTACTTC. It specifies CASSYLQGNYEQYF.

The rearrangement uses TRBV7-3 and TRBJ2-1; 8 bases agree with TRBD2. CDR1 and CDR2 from the germline V gene are SGHTA and FQGTGA. The CDR3 runs to 17 residues. The V gene end was trimmed by 5 bases and the J gene end by 6 bases; junction bases not matched to a gene: 15. The CDR3 DNA reads as TGTGCCAGCAGCCCGACCGAGACCGGGGGGGCCCGCAATGAGCAGTTCTTC. Translated, it gives CASSPTETGGARNEQFF. The full variable domain, with the rest looked up from reference TRBV7-3 and TRBJ2-1, is GAGVSQTPSNKVTEKGKYVELRCDPISGHTALYWYRQSLGQGPEFLIYFQGTGAADDSGLPNDRFFAVRPEGSVSTLKIQRTERGDSAVYLCASSPTETGGARNEQFFGPGTRLTVL.

The CDR3 sequence is CASSPLSGREETQYF. The CDR3 bases are TGTGCCAGCTCCCCCCTTAGCGGGAGGGAAGAGACCCAGTACTTC. The chain couples TRBV6-5 to TRBJ2-5; 11 bases line up with TRBD2. Germline V gives CDR1 MNHEY, CDR2 SVGAGI. Trimming at V came to 8 bases and at J to 3 bases, leaving 8 bases not matched to a gene. The CDR3 runs to 15 residues.

The chain uses TRBV5-1 and TRBJ2-2, with no clear D. The CDR3 runs 15 residues. The germline V gene has CDR1 SGHRS and CDR2 YFSETQ. Trimming removed 0 bases at V and 0 bases at J, with 6 bases between. The CDR3 DNA follows: TGCGCCAGCAGCTTGGTTCAGGCGAACACCGGGGAGCTGTTTTTT. Its protein is CASSLVQANTGELFF.

The chain employs TRBV7-9 and TRBJ1-5, with 10 bases fitting TRBD1. Germline CDR1 and CDR2: SEHNR and FQNEAQ (reference sequence). The CDR3 sequence is 15 residues long. Trimming removed 1 base from V and 7 bases from J; junction bases left unmatched: 4. This CDR3 reads CASSLGTGGGQPQHF. CDR3 sequence (DNA): TGTGCCAGCAGCTTAGGGACAGGGGGTGGACAGCCCCAGCATTTT.

This clone was recorded a few times. V gene TRBV28 combines with J gene TRBJ1-2, with TRBD1 matching 9 bases. The length of the CDR3 is 14 residues. J gave up 5 bases and V 3 bases, and 4 bases lay outside the gene matches. The germline gives CDR1 MDHEN, CDR2 SYDVKM. Here the CDR3 DNA reads TGTGCCAGCAGTTTTGACGGGACAGGGTATGGCTACACCTTC. Amino acid sequence: CASSFDGTGYGYTF.